This T cell receptor (beta chain) was captured by sequencing in a study of PD-1 blockade in classical Hodgkin lymphoma. Study-wide context: Nivolumab dosed at 3 mg/kg went to patients intravenously every 2 weeks.

Time point here: cycle 4 day 1 (C4D1), after 6 weeks of nivolumab. Patients all relapsed after autologous stem cell transplantation, and there was variation in brentuximab vedotin exposure. Reported best responses ranged across complete response, partial response or progressive disease. Only in-frame clones appear in the TCRdb table, and some are missing; sequencing was by immunoSEQ multiplex PCR. The sample shows over 15,000 clones, roughly 80% of them seen only once. In the case of this clone: Antigen unknown.

Study results and limitations: A reduction in baseline TCR diversity was reportedly seen in newly diagnosed patients relative to healthy donors. CD4+ TCR diversity, unlike CD8+, rose significantly by C4D1.

Per germline, CDR1 LNHDA and CDR2 SQIVND (reference sequence). The CDR3 has 13 residues. Trimming shortened V by 5 bases and J by 4 bases, and 8 bases separated the two germline ends. The TCR was taken from a human donor with classical Hodgkin lymphoma. The V call is TRBV19, the J call TRBJ2-2; D may be TRBD1 (5 bases). The sequences come from peripheral blood mononuclear cells (PBMCs), collected before the fourth cycle of nivolumab. CDR3 amino acids: CASSLTATGELFF. The CDR3 DNA is TGTGCCAGTAGTTTGACAGCCACCGGGGAGCTGTTTTTT.